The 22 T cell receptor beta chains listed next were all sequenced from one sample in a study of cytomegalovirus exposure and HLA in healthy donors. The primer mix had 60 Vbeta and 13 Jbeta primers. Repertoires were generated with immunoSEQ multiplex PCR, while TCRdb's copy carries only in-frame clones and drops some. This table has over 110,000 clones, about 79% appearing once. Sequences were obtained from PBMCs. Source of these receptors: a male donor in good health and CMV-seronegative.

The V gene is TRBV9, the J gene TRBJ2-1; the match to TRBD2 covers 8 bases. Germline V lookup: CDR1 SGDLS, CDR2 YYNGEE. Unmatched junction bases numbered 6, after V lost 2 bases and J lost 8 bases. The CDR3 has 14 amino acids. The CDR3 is CASSVGLAADEQFF. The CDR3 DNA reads TGTGCCAGCAGCGTTGGACTAGCTGCGGATGAGCAGTTCTTC.

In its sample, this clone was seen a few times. In DNA form, the CDR3 reads TGTGCCAGCAGTTACGGTAGATTGAACACTGAAGCTTTCTTT. Its translation: CASSYGRLNTEAFF. The chain links TRBV6-5 to TRBJ1-1; D is ambiguous. The CDR3 extends over 14 amino acids. CDR1 is MNHEY, CDR2 SVGAGI, per germline. Trimming pared 2 bases from V and 0 bases from J, leaving 7 bases between.

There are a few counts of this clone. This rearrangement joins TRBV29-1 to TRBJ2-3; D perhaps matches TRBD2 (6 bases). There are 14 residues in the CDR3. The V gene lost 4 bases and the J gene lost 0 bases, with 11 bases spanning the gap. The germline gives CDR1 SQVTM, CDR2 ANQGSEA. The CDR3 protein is CSVAGSGSTDTQYF. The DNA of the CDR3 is TGCAGCGTTGCTGGAAGCGGGAGCACAGATACGCAGTATTTT.

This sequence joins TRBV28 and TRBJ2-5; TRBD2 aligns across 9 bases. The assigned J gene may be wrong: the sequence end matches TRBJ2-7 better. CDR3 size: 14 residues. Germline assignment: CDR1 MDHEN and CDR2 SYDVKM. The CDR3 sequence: CASSGREGQDEQYF. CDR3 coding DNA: TGTGCCAGCAGTGGGCGGGAGGGCCAGGACGAGCAGTACTTC.

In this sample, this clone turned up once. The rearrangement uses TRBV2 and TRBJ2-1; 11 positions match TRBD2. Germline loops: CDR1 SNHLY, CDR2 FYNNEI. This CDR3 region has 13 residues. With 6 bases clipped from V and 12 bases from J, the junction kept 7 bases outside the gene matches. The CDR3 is CASRVTSGMGQFF. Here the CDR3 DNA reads TGTGCCAGCAGGGTGACTAGCGGGATGGGGCAGTTCTTC.

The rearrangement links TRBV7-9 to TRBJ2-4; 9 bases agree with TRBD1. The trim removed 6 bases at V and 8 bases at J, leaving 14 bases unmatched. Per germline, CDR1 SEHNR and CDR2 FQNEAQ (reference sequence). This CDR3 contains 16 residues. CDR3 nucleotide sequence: TGTGCCAGCAGTCCCCCCTCCGGGACAGGGACGGACATTCAGTACTTC. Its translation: CASSPPSGTGTDIQYF.

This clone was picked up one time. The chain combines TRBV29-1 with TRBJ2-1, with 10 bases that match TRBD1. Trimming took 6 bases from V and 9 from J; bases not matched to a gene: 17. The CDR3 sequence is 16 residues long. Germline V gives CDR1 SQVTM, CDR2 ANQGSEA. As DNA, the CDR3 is TGCAGCGTCAATGAGGTAGGGGACAGGGGTTCCCCTGAGCAGTTCTTC. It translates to CSVNEVGDRGSPEQFF.

Here the CDR3 DNA reads TGTGCCAGCACCCAACTAGCGGGAGGGCCCGGTGAGCAGTTCTTC. Protein product: CASTQLAGGPGEQFF. This chain links TRBV13 with TRBJ2-1; 13 bases are a match to TRBD2. Per the germline V gene, CDR1 is PRHDT and CDR2 is FYEKMQ (reference sequence). V shed 7 bases and J 9 bases; nucleotides not matched to a gene: 9. The CDR3 runs to 15 residues.

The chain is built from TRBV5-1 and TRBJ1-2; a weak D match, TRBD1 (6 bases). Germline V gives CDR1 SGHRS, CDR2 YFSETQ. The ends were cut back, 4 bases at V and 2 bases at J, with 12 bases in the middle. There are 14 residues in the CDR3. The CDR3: CASSPPTGNYGYTF. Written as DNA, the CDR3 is TGCGCCAGCAGCCCTCCCACAGGGAACTATGGCTACACCTTC.

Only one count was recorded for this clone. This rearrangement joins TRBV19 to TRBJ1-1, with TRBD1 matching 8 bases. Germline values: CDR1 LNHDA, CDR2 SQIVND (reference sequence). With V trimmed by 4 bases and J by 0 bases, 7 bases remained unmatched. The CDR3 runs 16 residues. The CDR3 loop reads CASSTGTGLLNTEAFF. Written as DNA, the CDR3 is TGTGCCAGTAGTACGGGGACAGGCCTGTTGAACACTGAAGCTTTCTTT. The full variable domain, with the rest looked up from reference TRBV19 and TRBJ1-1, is DGGITQSPKYLFRKEGQNVTLSCEQNLNHDAMYWYRQDPGQGLRLIYYSQIVNDFQKGDIAEGYSVSREKKESFPLTVTSAQKNPTAFYLCASSTGTGLLNTEAFFGQGTRLTVV.

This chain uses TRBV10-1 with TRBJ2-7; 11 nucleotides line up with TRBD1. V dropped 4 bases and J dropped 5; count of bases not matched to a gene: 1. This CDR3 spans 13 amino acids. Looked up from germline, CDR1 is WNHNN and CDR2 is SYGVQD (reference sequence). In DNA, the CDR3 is TGCGCCAGCAGTGGGACAGGGGGCGACGAGCAGTACTTC. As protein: CASSGTGGDEQYF.

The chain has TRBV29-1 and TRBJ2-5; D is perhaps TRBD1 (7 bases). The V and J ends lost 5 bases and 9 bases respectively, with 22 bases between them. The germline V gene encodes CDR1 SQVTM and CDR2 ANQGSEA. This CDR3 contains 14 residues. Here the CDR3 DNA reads TGCAGCGTTTATCAGACAGGGAGGAAGGTTCCCCAGTACTTC. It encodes CSVYQTGRKVPQYF. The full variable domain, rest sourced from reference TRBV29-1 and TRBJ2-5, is SAVISQKPSRDICQRGTSLTIQCQVDSQVTMMFWYRQQPGQSLTLIATANQGSEATYESGFVIDKFPISRPNLTFSTLTVSNMSPEDSSIYLCSVYQTGRKVPQYFGPGTRLLVL.

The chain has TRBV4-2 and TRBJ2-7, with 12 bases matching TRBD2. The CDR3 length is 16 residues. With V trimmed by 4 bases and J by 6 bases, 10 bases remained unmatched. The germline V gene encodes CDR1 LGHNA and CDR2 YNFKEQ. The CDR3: CASSPLTSGSGGEQYF. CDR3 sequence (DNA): TGTGCCAGCAGCCCTCTGACTAGCGGGAGCGGGGGCGAGCAGTACTTC.

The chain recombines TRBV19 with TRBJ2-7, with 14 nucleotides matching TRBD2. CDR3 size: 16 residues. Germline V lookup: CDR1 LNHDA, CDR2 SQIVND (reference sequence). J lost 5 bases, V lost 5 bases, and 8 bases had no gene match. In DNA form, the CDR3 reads TGTGCCAGTAGTCCCGGACTAGCGGGAGGCCCCCACGAGCAGTACTTC. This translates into CASSPGLAGGPHEQYF. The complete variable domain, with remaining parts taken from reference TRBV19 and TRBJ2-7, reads DGGITQSPKYLFRKEGQNVTLSCEQNLNHDAMYWYRQDPGQGLRLIYYSQIVNDFQKGDIAEGYSVSREKKESFPLTVTSAQKNPTAFYLCASSPGLAGGPHEQYFGPGTRLTVT.

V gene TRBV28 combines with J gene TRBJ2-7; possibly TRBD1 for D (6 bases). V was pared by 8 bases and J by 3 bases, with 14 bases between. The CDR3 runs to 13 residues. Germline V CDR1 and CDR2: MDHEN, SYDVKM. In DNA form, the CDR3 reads TGTGCCAGCTCGCCGACAGGTGACTACGAGCAGTACTTC. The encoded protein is CASSPTGDYEQYF. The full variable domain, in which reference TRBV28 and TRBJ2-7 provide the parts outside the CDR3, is DVKVTQSSRYLVKRTGEKVFLECVQDMDHENMFWYRQDPGLGLRLIYFSYDVKMKEKGDIPEGYSVSREKKERFSLILESASTNQTSMYLCASSPTGDYEQYFGPGTRLTVT.

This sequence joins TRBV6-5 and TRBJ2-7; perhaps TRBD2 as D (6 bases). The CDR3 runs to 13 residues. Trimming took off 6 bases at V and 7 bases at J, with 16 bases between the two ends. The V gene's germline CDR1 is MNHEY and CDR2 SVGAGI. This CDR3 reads CASSPAWAGEQYF. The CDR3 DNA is TGTGCCAGCAGCCCAGCTTGGGCGGGGGAGCAGTACTTC.

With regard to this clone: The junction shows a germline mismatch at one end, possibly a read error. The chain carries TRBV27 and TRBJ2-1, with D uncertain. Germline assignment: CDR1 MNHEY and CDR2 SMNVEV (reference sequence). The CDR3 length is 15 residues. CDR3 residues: CAGSLAGPSYNEQFF. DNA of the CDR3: TGTGCCGGCAGTTTGGCAGGCCCCTCCTACAATGAGCAGTTCTTC.

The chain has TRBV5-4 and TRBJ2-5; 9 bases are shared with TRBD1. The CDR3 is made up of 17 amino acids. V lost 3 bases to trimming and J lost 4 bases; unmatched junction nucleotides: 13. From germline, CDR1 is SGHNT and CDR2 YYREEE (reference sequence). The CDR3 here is CASSYVGTGIIAETQYF. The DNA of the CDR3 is TGTGCCAGCAGCTACGTGGGGACAGGGATAATAGCAGAGACCCAGTACTTC.

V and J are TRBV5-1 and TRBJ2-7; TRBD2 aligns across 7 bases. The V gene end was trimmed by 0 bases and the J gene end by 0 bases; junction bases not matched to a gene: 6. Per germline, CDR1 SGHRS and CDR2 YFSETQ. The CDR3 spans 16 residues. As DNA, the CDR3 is TGCGCCAGCAGCTTGGCCGGCGGGGGATACTCCTACGAGCAGTACTTC. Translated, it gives CASSLAGGGYSYEQYF.

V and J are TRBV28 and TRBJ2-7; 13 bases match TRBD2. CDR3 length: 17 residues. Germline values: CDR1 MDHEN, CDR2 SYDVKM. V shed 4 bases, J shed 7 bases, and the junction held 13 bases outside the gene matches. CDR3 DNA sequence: TGTGCCAGCAGTTCCCTCTTGACTAGCGGGAGGTATGGTGAGCAGTACTTC. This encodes CASSSLLTSGRYGEQYF. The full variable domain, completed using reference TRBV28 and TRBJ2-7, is DVKVTQSSRYLVKRTGEKVFLECVQDMDHENMFWYRQDPGLGLRLIYFSYDVKMKEKGDIPEGYSVSREKKERFSLILESASTNQTSMYLCASSSLLTSGRYGEQYFGPGTRLTVT.

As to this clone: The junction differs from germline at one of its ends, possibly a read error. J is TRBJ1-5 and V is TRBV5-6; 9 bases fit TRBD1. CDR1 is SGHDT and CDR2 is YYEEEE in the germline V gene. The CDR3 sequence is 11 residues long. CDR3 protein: CASSLGWDRDF. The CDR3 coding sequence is TGTGCCAGCAGCTTGGGATGGGACAGGGACTTT.

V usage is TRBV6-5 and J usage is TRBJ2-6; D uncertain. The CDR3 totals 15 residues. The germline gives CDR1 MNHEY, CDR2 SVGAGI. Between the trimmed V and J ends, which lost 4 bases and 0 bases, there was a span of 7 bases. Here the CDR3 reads CASSSVSSGANVLTF. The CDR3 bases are TGTGCCAGCAGTTCAGTAAGCTCTGGGGCCAACGTCCTGACTTTC.